Listed below are T cell receptor beta chains from one sample, sequenced in a study of shared clonotypes between healthy human individuals. Clones were sequenced by immunoSEQ multiplex PCR, and TCRdb holds only the in-frame ones, with some missing. This table has more than 2 million clones, 90% to 95% appearing once. Material: naive CD8+ T cells from PBMCs. All receptors derive from a man aged 18 to 29 in good health. Some clones in this sample may be carry-over from other donors' samples. CDR3s include the opening cysteine and the closing phenylalanine or tryptophan. A D gene is named only where the DNA matches it firmly. A row's size may be missing; if present it is once, few, many or a size class.

clone_size: NA
d_call: TRBD1
v_call: TRBV19
j_call: TRBJ2-7
cdr3_aa: CASSLQGFDGYEQYF
cdr3_nt: TGTGCCAGTAGTCTACAGGGGTTTGATGGTTACGAGCAGTACTTC

clone_size: NA
d_call: NA
v_call: TRBV7-9
j_call: TRBJ1-1
cdr3_aa: CASSDSLYTEAFF
cdr3_nt: TGTGCCAGCAGCGACAGTTTGTACACTGAAGCTTTCTTT

clone_size: NA
d_call: NA
v_call: TRBV9
j_call: TRBJ2-3
cdr3_aa: CASSVDPGPGTDTQYF
cdr3_nt: TGTGCCAGCAGCGTAGATCCGGGCCCTGGGACAGATACGCAGTATTTT

clone_size: NA
d_call: NA
v_call: TRBV5-1
j_call: TRBJ1-1
cdr3_aa: CASTNHFEAFF
cdr3_nt: TGCGCCAGCACCAACCATTTTGAAGCTTTCTTT

clone_size: NA
d_call: NA
v_call: TRBV19
j_call: TRBJ2-1
cdr3_aa: CASSKGTSARWEQFF
cdr3_nt: TGTGCCAGTAGTAAGGGGACCTCCGCACGATGGGAGCAGTTCTTC

clone_size: NA
d_call: NA
v_call: TRBV11-3
j_call: TRBJ1-3
cdr3_aa: CASSLGDSGNTIYF
cdr3_nt: TGTGCCAGCAGCTTAGGGGACTCTGGAAACACCATATATTTT

clone_size: NA
d_call: TRBD1
v_call: TRBV19
j_call: TRBJ1-5
cdr3_aa: CASSSDRGGNQPQHF
cdr3_nt: TGTGCCAGTAGTTCGGACAGGGGCGGCAATCAGCCCCAGCATTTT

clone_size: NA
d_call: NA
v_call: TRBV5-4
j_call: TRBJ2-2
cdr3_aa: CASSSPITGELFF
cdr3_nt: TGTGCCAGCAGCTCGCCTATCACCGGGGAGCTGTTTTTT

clone_size: NA
d_call: NA
v_call: TRBV4-2
j_call: TRBJ2-3
cdr3_aa: CASSQEHSIITDTQYF
cdr3_nt: TGTGCCAGCAGCCAAGAGCACAGCATAATAACAGATACGCAGTATTTT

clone_size: once
d_call: TRBD2
v_call: TRBV4-1
j_call: TRBJ2-2
cdr3_aa: CASSQLPGTSGKGKTGELFF
cdr3_nt: TGCGCCAGCAGCCAATTGCCCGGGACTAGCGGGAAGGGGAAGACCGGGGAGCTGTTTTTT

clone_size: NA
d_call: TRBD2
v_call: TRBV13
j_call: TRBJ2-7
cdr3_aa: CASSLGTSGTYEQYF
cdr3_nt: TGTGCCAGCAGCTTAGGGACTAGCGGGACATACGAGCAGTACTTC

clone_size: NA
d_call: TRBD2
v_call: TRBV4-1
j_call: TRBJ2-3
cdr3_aa: CASSQDQLAGTDTQYF
cdr3_nt: TGCGCCAGCAGCCAAGATCAGCTAGCGGGGACAGATACGCAGTATTTT

clone_size: NA
d_call: NA
v_call: TRBV28
j_call: TRBJ1-5
cdr3_aa: CASSLGPDQPQHF
cdr3_nt: TGTGCCAGCAGTCTGGGACCTGATCAGCCCCAGCATTTT

clone_size: NA
d_call: NA
v_call: TRBV28
j_call: TRBJ1-1
cdr3_aa: CASSFSSGLTEAFF
cdr3_nt: TGTGCCAGCAGTTTCTCATCAGGGCTCACTGAAGCTTTCTTT

clone_size: NA
d_call: NA
v_call: TRBV2
j_call: TRBJ2-3
cdr3_aa: CAREMMDSRTDTQYF
cdr3_nt: TGTGCCAGAGAGATGATGGACAGTCGCACAGATACGCAGTATTTT

clone_size: NA
d_call: NA
v_call: TRBV25-1
j_call: TRBJ2-2
cdr3_aa: CASSEVGELFF
cdr3_nt: TGTGCCAGCAGTGAAGTCGGGGAGCTGTTTTTT

clone_size: NA
d_call: NA
v_call: TRBV25-1
j_call: TRBJ1-2
cdr3_aa: CASSGPRGTSGAYYGYTF
cdr3_nt: TGTGCCAGCAGTGGTCCGCGGGGTACTAGCGGCGCGTACTATGGCTACACCTTC

clone_size: NA
d_call: NA
v_call: TRBV4-3
j_call: TRBJ2-1
cdr3_aa: CASSAWGSETNNEQFF
cdr3_nt: TGCGCCAGCAGCGCTTGGGGTAGCGAGACTAACAATGAGCAGTTCTTC

clone_size: NA
d_call: TRBD1
v_call: TRBV7-8
j_call: TRBJ1-4
cdr3_aa: CASSLGGGSEKLFF
cdr3_nt: TGTGCCAGCAGCCTTGGAGGGGGCTCGGAAAAACTGTTTTTT

clone_size: once
d_call: TRBD2
v_call: TRBV7-3
j_call: TRBJ2-1
cdr3_aa: CASSLGGLAGNGCFF
cdr3_nt: TGTGCCAGCAGCTTAGGAGGACTAGCGGGAAATGGGTGCTTCTTC

clone_size: NA
d_call: NA
v_call: TRBV29-1
j_call: TRBJ2-5
cdr3_aa: CSVSIIGETQYF
cdr3_nt: TGCAGCGTTTCTATCATTGGGGAGACCCAGTACTTC

clone_size: NA
d_call: NA
v_call: TRBV6-5
j_call: TRBJ2-7
cdr3_aa: CASSYSMGPAYEQYF
cdr3_nt: TGTGCCAGCAGTTACTCCATGGGACCTGCTTACGAGCAGTACTTC

clone_size: NA
d_call: TRBD1
v_call: TRBV27
j_call: TRBJ1-1
cdr3_aa: CASSPHRQGNTEAFF
cdr3_nt: TGTGCCAGCAGTCCACACCGACAGGGGAACACTGAAGCTTTCTTT

clone_size: few
d_call: NA
v_call: TRBV10-1
j_call: TRBJ2-2
cdr3_aa: CASSDIGTGELFF
cdr3_nt: TGCGCCAGCAGTGACATAGGAACCGGGGAGCTGTTTTTT

clone_size: NA
d_call: NA
v_call: TRBV15
j_call: TRBJ1-4
cdr3_aa: CATSRDSEKLFF
cdr3_nt: TGTGCCACCAGCAGGGACAGCGAAAAACTGTTTTTT

clone_size: once
d_call: NA
v_call: TRBV4-3
j_call: TRBJ2-1
cdr3_aa: CASSQDDPGLDIYNEQFF
cdr3_nt: TGCGCCAGCAGCCAAGATGACCCGGGACTGGACATTTACAATGAGCAGTTCTTC

clone_size: NA
d_call: NA
v_call: TRBV4-3
j_call: TRBJ1-3
cdr3_aa: CASSQGESSGNTIYF
cdr3_nt: TGCGCCAGCAGCCAAGGGGAGAGCTCTGGAAACACCATATATTTT

clone_size: NA
d_call: NA
v_call: TRBV29-1
j_call: TRBJ2-5
cdr3_aa: CSVEGQNQETQYF
cdr3_nt: TGCAGCGTTGAAGGGCAGAACCAAGAGACCCAGTACTTC

clone_size: NA
d_call: NA
v_call: TRBV19
j_call: TRBJ2-7
cdr3_aa: CASSIRGPGPDEQYF
cdr3_nt: TGTGCCAGTAGTATCAGAGGACCGGGACCTGACGAGCAGTACTTC

clone_size: NA
d_call: NA
v_call: TRBV28
j_call: TRBJ2-5
cdr3_aa: CASSILQRRETQYF
cdr3_nt: TGTGCCAGCAGTATACTGCAGAGACGGGAGACCCAGTACTTC

clone_size: once
d_call: TRBD2
v_call: TRBV9
j_call: TRBJ2-7
cdr3_aa: CASSPGAGGLPYEQYF
cdr3_nt: TGTGCCAGCAGCCCCGGGGCGGGAGGGCTCCCCTACGAGCAGTACTTC

clone_size: NA
d_call: NA
v_call: TRBV25-1
j_call: TRBJ1-1
cdr3_aa: CASSEFGGEFPEAFF
cdr3_nt: TGTGCCAGCAGTGAATTTGGGGGGGAGTTCCCTGAAGCTTTCTTT

clone_size: NA
d_call: TRBD2
v_call: TRBV27
j_call: TRBJ2-3
cdr3_aa: CASSLTPTSGRASVTDTQYF
cdr3_nt: TGTGCCAGCAGTTTAACCCCGACTAGCGGGAGGGCCAGTGTCACAGATACGCAGTATTTT

clone_size: NA
d_call: NA
v_call: TRBV29-1
j_call: TRBJ2-2
cdr3_aa: CSVPRGIGELFF
cdr3_nt: TGCAGCGTACCACGGGGGATCGGGGAGCTGTTTTTT

clone_size: NA
d_call: NA
v_call: TRBV28
j_call: TRBJ1-1
cdr3_aa: CASSFPEGRTEAFF
cdr3_nt: TGTGCCAGCAGTTTTCCTGAGGGGAGGACTGAAGCTTTCTTT

clone_size: once
d_call: NA
v_call: TRBV29-1
j_call: TRBJ1-2
cdr3_aa: CSVDRDPGGIGYGYTF
cdr3_nt: TGCAGCGTTGATAGGGACCCAGGCGGCATCGGCTATGGCTACACCTTC

clone_size: NA
d_call: TRBD2
v_call: TRBV7-2
j_call: TRBJ2-1
cdr3_aa: CASSRGSGREPAYNEQFF
cdr3_nt: TGTGCCAGCAGCAGGGGTTCGGGGCGGGAGCCAGCCTACAATGAGCAGTTCTTC

clone_size: NA
d_call: TRBD1
v_call: TRBV6-1
j_call: TRBJ2-7
cdr3_aa: CASSGPGQAYYEQYF
cdr3_nt: TGTGCCAGCAGTGGACCGGGACAGGCATATTACGAGCAGTACTTC

clone_size: once
d_call: NA
v_call: TRBV7-8
j_call: TRBJ2-1
cdr3_aa: CASSGDLLTEGGFF
cdr3_nt: TGTGCCAGCAGCGGAGACCTTTTGACGGAGGGTGGGTTCTTC

clone_size: NA
d_call: TRBD1
v_call: TRBV13
j_call: TRBJ2-1
cdr3_aa: CASSQNSGGYDEQFF
cdr3_nt: TGTGCCAGCAGTCAAAATTCAGGGGGTTACGATGAGCAGTTCTTC

clone_size: NA
d_call: TRBD1
v_call: TRBV5-6
j_call: TRBJ2-1
cdr3_aa: CASSLGGTGYYNEQFF
cdr3_nt: TGTGCCAGCAGCTTGGGTGGGACAGGGTACTACAATGAGCAGTTCTTC